The entry that follows covers one T cell receptor beta chain sequence. This specimen comes from a study of blood T cell repertoires in COVID-19. In the authors' methods: Researchers report that nucleated cell counts were estimated from reference gene primer amplification. Repertoires were generated with immunoSEQ multiplex PCR, while TCRdb's copy carries only in-frame clones and drops some. Clone size and the V and J calls come from that table; the DNA yielded D and trimming. The repertoire holds 200,000 to 250,000 clones, with 84% as singletons. J was trimmed by 9 bases and V by 3 bases; bases with no gene match: 5. CDR1 is SQVTM and CDR2 is ANQGSEA in the germline V gene. The CDR3 loop spans 12 amino acids.

The sample consisted of PBMCs or T cells enriched from blood (not recorded which). This clonotype originated in a woman aged 40-49 years who had recovered from COVID-19. This sequence joins TRBV29-1 and TRBJ2-1; 7 bases are a match to TRBD2. In nucleotides, the CDR3 is TGCAGCGTTGAGGAGCGGGATGGTGAGCAGTTCTTC. This gives the protein CSVEERDGEQFF.